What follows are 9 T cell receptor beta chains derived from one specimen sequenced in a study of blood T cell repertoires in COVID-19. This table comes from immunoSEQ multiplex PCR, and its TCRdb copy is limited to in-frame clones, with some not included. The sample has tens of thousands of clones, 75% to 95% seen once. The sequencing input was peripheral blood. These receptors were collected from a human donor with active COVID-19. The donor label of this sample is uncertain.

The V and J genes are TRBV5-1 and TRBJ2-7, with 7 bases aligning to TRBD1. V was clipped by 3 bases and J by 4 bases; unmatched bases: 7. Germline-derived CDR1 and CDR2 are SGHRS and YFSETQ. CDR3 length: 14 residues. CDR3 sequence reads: CASSWGTEAYEQYF. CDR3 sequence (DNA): TGCGCCAGCAGCTGGGGGACAGAGGCATACGAGCAGTACTTC.

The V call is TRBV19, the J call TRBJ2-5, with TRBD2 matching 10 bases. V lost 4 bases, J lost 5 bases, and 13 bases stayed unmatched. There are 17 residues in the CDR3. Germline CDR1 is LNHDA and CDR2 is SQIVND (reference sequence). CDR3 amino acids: CASSRAPIAGGLETQYF. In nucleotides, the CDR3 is TGTGCCAGTAGTAGGGCCCCTATAGCGGGGGGTCTTGAGACCCAGTACTTC.

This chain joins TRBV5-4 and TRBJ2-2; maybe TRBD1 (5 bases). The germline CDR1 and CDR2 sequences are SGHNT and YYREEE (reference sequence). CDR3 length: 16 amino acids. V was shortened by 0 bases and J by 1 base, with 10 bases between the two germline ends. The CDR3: CASSLESRENTGELFF. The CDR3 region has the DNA TGTGCCAGCAGCTTGGAGAGCAGGGAGAACACCGGGGAGCTGTTTTTT.

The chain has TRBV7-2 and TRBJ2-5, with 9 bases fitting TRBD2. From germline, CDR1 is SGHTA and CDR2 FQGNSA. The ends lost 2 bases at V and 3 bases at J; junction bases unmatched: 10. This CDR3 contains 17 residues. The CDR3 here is CASSLSRGRGGEETQYF. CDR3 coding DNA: TGTGCCAGCAGCTTAAGCCGTGGGCGGGGGGGAGAAGAGACCCAGTACTTC.

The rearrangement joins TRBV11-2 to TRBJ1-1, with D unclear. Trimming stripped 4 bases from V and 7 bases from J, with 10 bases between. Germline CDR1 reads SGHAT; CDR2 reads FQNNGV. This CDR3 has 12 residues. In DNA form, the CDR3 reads TGTGCCAGCAGCTATAGAGGCGATGAAGCTTTCTTT. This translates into CASSYRGDEAFF.

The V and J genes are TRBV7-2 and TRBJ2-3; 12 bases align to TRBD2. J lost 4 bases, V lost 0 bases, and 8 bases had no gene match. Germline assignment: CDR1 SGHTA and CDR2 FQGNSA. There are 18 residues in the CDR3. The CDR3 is CASSLAPPGLAGADTQYF. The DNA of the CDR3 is TGTGCCAGCAGCTTAGCCCCTCCGGGACTAGCGGGCGCAGATACGCAGTATTTT.

CDR3 residues: CASSEPQGRDYGYTF. As DNA, the CDR3 is TGTGCCAGCAGTGAACCCCAGGGCCGGGACTATGGCTACACCTTC. The J gene is TRBJ1-2, the V gene TRBV6-1; perhaps TRBD1 as D (5 bases). Looked up from germline, CDR1 is MNHNS and CDR2 is SASEGT. The CDR3 covers 15 residues. Trimming removed 2 bases from V and 3 bases from J, with 13 bases in between.

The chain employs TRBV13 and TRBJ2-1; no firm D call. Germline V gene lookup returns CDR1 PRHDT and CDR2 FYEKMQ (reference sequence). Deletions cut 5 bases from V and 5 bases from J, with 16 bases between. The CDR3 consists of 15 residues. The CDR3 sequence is CASSAVTYVDNEQFF. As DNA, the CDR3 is TGTGCCAGCAGCGCCGTGACATACGTCGACAATGAGCAGTTCTTC.

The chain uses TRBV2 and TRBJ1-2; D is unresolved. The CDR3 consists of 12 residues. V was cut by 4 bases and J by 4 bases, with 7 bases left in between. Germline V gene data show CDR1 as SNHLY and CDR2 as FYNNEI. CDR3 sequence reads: CASSGLLYGYTF. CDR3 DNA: TGTGCCAGCAGTGGCCTACTCTATGGCTACACCTTC. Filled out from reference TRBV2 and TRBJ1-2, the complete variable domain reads EPEVTQTPSHQVTQMGQEVILRCVPISNHLYFYWYRQILGQKVEFLVSFYNNEISEKSEIFDDQFSVERPDGSNFTLKIRSTKLEDSAMYFCASSGLLYGYTFGSGTRLTVV.